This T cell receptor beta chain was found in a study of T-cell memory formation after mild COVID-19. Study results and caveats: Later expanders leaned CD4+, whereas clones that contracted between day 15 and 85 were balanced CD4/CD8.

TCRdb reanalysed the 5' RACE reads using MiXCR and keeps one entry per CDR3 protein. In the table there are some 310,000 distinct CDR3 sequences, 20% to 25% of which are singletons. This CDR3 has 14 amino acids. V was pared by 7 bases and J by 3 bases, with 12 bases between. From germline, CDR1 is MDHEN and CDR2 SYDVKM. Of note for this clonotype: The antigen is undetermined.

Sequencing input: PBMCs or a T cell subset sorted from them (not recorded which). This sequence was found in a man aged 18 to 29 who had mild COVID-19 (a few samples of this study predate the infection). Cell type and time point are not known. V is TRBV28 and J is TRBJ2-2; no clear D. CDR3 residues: CASKIQQYTGELFF. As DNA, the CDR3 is TGTGCCAGCAAAATTCAGCAGTACACCGGGGAGCTGTTTTTT.